This is a list of T cell receptor beta chains from one sample in a study of T cells after yellow fever vaccination. Using its own MiXCR run on the 5' RACE reads, TCRdb lists one record per CDR3 protein. The sample consists of 400,000 to 650,000 distinct CDR3 sequences, about a fifth of them appearing once. The input for sequencing was PBMCs, taken 21 days after the first yellow fever vaccination. The origin of the receptors is a man in his late teens or twenties who received the YFV17D yellow fever vaccine. The CDR3 runs from the conserved cysteine through the conserved F or W. The order of the fields is clone size, D gene, J gene, V gene, CDR3 DNA, CDR3 protein. A D gene is named only where the DNA matches it firmly. Clone size is stated in some rows and not others, as once, few, many or a class when expanded.

>few|NA|TRBJ2-1|TRBV12-3/TRBV12-4
TGTGCCAGCAGTTTAGGAGGGTACAGTGAGCAGTTCTTC
CASSLGGYSEQFF
>NA|TRBD2|TRBJ2-3|TRBV12-3/TRBV12-4
TGTGCCAGCAGTCCTCTTAAACTAGCGGGGGTCACAGATACGCAGTATTTT
CASSPLKLAGVTDTQYF
>NA|NA|TRBJ2-3|TRBV27
TGTGCCAGCAGTTTAAACGGGGAGACAGATACGCAGTATTTT
CASSLNGETDTQYF
>NA|NA|TRBJ2-7|TRBV6-6
TGTGCCAGCAGTACCGACGGACCCTACGAGCAGTACTTC
CASSTDGPYEQYF
>NA|NA|TRBJ2-5|TRBV7-6
TGTGCCAGCAGTCCCCCGTCGGCACCCTCCGAGTACTTC
CASSPPSAPSEYF
>NA|NA|TRBJ2-7|TRBV11-2
TGTGCCAGCAGAAAGCTAGATTCCTACGAGCAGTACTTC
CASRKLDSYEQYF
>few|TRBD2|TRBJ2-3|TRBV3-1
TGTGCCAGCAGCCAGGGTTTTAGCGGGGCAGATACGCAGTATTTT
CASSQGFSGADTQYF
>few|NA|TRBJ1-1|TRBV7-9
TGTGCCAGCAGGCCGGGGGCGGAAGCTTTCTTT
CASRPGAEAFF
>NA|TRBD2|TRBJ2-5|TRBV9
TGTGCCAGCAGCGAAGCTAGCGGGGGGGACCAAGAGACCCAGTACTTC
CASSEASGGDQETQYF
>few|NA|TRBJ1-1|TRBV3-1
TGTGCCAGCAGCACCGCGTTGGGGAACACTGAAGCTTTCTTT
CASSTALGNTEAFF
>NA|NA|TRBJ2-3|TRBV4-1
TGCGCCAGCAGCCAAGTTAAATCCTCAGATACGCAGTATTTT
CASSQVKSSDTQYF
>few|NA|TRBJ1-2|TRBV21-1
TGTGCCAGCAGTCGCAGGGACAGGGGTGACTATGGCTACACCTTC
CASSRRDRGDYGYTF
>few|TRBD2|TRBJ2-5|TRBV14
TGTGCCAGCAGCCGGGAACTAGCGGGGTCCCGGGAGACCCAGTACTTC
CASSRELAGSRETQYF
>NA|NA|TRBJ2-5|TRBV27
TGTGCCAGCAGTAGCCTCGACCCCCGAACGGCAGAGACCCAGTACTTC
CASSSLDPRTAETQYF
>NA|TRBD2|TRBJ2-1|TRBV12-3/TRBV12-4
TGTGCCAGCAGACAGACTAGCGGGGGGTGGGATGAGCAGTTCTTC
CASRQTSGGWDEQFF
>NA|NA|TRBJ1-4|TRBV7-8
TGTGCCAGCAGCTTACGGCGGGGGGCGGATGAAAAACTGTTTTTT
CASSLRRGADEKLFF
>NA|TRBD1|TRBJ2-1|TRBV5-1
TGCGCCAGCAGCTGGACAGGGGGCGGCAATGAGCAGTTCTTC
CASSWTGGGNEQFF
>many|NA|TRBJ2-3|TRBV27
TGTGCCAGCAGCCCCCCGGGCGGTACGCAGTATTTT
CASSPPGGTQYF
>NA|NA|TRBJ1-2|TRBV7-2
TGTGCCAGCAGCTTAACTGCAGGGACTAACTATGGCTACACCTTC
CASSLTAGTNYGYTF
>few|TRBD1|TRBJ1-1|TRBV5-5
TGTGCCAGCAGCTCAGGGACAGACGGTGAAGCTTTCTTT
CASSSGTDGEAFF
>many|NA|TRBJ2-1|TRBV12-3/TRBV12-4
TGTGCCAGCGGCTTGGGGGCCCGGGAGCAGTTCTTC
CASGLGAREQFF
>NA|NA|TRBJ1-5|TRBV19
TGTGCCAGTAGTTCGCTCTCATTACCAGAGCATTTT
CASSSLSLPEHF
>few|TRBD2|TRBJ2-3|TRBV7-6
TGTGCCAGCAGTTCTAGCGGGGGGGCCTTGGATACGCAGTATTTT
CASSSSGGALDTQYF
>once|TRBD1|TRBJ2-6|TRBV20-1
TGCAGTGCTAGAGCCCGCTACAGGGGCTTTTTGTTTGGGGCCAACGTCCTGACTTTC
CSARARYRGFLFGANVLTF
>NA|NA|TRBJ2-7|TRBV7-2
TGTGCCAGCAGCTTAGGGGAGTACATCTTTTCCTACGAGCAGTACTTC
CASSLGEYIFSYEQYF
>NA|NA|TRBJ2-6|TRBV11-2
TGTGCCAGCAGCTTAAGTTGGGACTCTGGGGCCAACGTCCTGACTTTC
CASSLSWDSGANVLTF
>few|NA|TRBJ2-7|TRBV7-8
TGTGCCAGCAGCTTAGTTATTAGCGAGCAGTACTTC
CASSLVISEQYF
>few|NA|TRBJ2-3|TRBV4-2
TGTGCCAGCAGCCCGCCGGGACATAGCACAGATACGCAGTATTTT
CASSPPGHSTDTQYF
>NA|NA|TRBJ1-1|TRBV15
TGTGCCACCAGCAGAGATCCCGTGACTGAAGCTTTCTTT
CATSRDPVTEAFF
>few|NA|TRBJ2-1|TRBV9
TGTGCCAGCAGCGTAGCTGTGCGTAGCTCCTACAATGAGCAGTTCTTC
CASSVAVRSSYNEQFF
>NA|NA|TRBJ2-1|TRBV20-1
TGCAGTGCCCAATTAGCGACCCGCAATGAGCAGTTCTTC
CSAQLATRNEQFF
>few|TRBD2|TRBJ2-1|TRBV9
TGTGCCAGCAGCGTAGAACTAGCGGGGGCCCCCGAGCAGTTCTTC
CASSVELAGAPEQFF
>NA|NA|TRBJ1-1|TRBV5-1
TGCGCCAGCAGCCCTGGGGAGGTGAACACTGAAGCTTTCTTT
CASSPGEVNTEAFF
>NA|NA|TRBJ2-5|TRBV4-1
TGCGCCAGCAGCCAAGGTTTCAGATACCAAGAGACCCAGTACTTC
CASSQGFRYQETQYF
>many|TRBD1|TRBJ1-4|TRBV5-4
TGTGCCAGCAGCCGACAGGGAGCGGCTGAAAAACTGTTTTTT
CASSRQGAAEKLFF
>few|NA|TRBJ1-1|TRBV20-1
TGCAGTGCGCCGGGGGCGGGTAATGTAGAAACTGAAGCTTTCTTT
CSAPGAGNVETEAFF
>NA|NA|TRBJ2-2|TRBV10-3
TGTGCCATCAGTCCCGGAGGGGGCCAGTCAACACCGAACACCGGGGAGCTGTTTTTT
CAISPGGGQSTPNTGELFF
>NA|NA|TRBJ2-7|TRBV5-1
TGCGCCAGCATCTACCTCGGGGCAGACTACGAGCAGTACTTC
CASIYLGADYEQYF
>few|TRBD2|TRBJ2-3|TRBV7-6
TGTGCCAGCAGCGTCACTAGCGGCGCTAGCACAGATACGCAGTATTTT
CASSVTSGASTDTQYF
>few|NA|TRBJ1-3|TRBV4-3
TGCGCCAGCAGCCAAGCACAGTCTGGAAACACCATATATTTT
CASSQAQSGNTIYF
>many|NA|TRBJ1-1|TRBV6-5
TGTGCCAGCCAAGACCCCAACACTGAAGCTTTCTTT
CASQDPNTEAFF
>few|NA|TRBJ2-5|TRBV12-3/TRBV12-4
TGTGCCAGCAGTTTAAATGGACAGACGGCCCAGTACTTC
CASSLNGQTAQYF
>few|NA|TRBJ2-4|TRBV4-1
TGCGCCAGCAGCCAAGTTATCGGGGGAGGAAACATTCAGTACTTC
CASSQVIGGGNIQYF
>NA|NA|TRBJ2-1|TRBV28
TGTGCCAGCAGTGACCACACGGGGACTCTGTACAATGAGCAGTTCTTC
CASSDHTGTLYNEQFF
>many|NA|TRBJ1-4|TRBV7-2
TGTGCCAGCAGCCCGTTACACCTCCGAGGGGAAAAACTGTTTTTT
CASSPLHLRGEKLFF
>few|NA|TRBJ2-6|TRBV6-5
TGTGCCAGCAGGTCCTCAACCCCTGGGGCCAACGTCCTGACTTTC
CASRSSTPGANVLTF
>NA|NA|TRBJ2-1|TRBV9
TGTGCCAGCGGGGGCCCGAGCTCCTACAATGAGCAGTTCTTC
CASGGPSSYNEQFF
>once|TRBD1|TRBJ2-3|TRBV6-1
TGTGCCAGCCACAATCCCAGGGACAGTCATACGCAGTATTTT
CASHNPRDSHTQYF
>few|NA|TRBJ1-6|TRBV11-1
TGTGCCAGCAGCTCGCTCTTCCCAGGGAGTACAAGGAATTCACCCCTCCACTTT
CASSSLFPGSTRNSPLHF
>NA|TRBD1|TRBJ1-4|TRBV5-4
TGTGCCAGCAGCGCTAGACAGGGAGGCGAAAAACTGTTTTTT
CASSARQGGEKLFF